The 24 T cell receptor beta chains reported below all come from one sample, sequenced in a study of tumor-infiltrating lymphocytes in primary liver carcinoma. Unsorted bulk tissue of about 19-31 mg yielded co-extracted RNA and DNA. Starting material of about 0.45 ug total RNA yielded TCR beta cDNA via a constant-region primer. Libraries for TCR beta were built through three nested multiplex PCR rounds, which together made up a slightly modified ARM-PCR procedure. The study ran its first two PCR rounds for roughly 10 cycles each, using TRBV1-TRBV30 forward primers and a C-beta reverse primer. TCRdb re-called the multiplex PCR reads through MiXCR, storing one row per CDR3 protein. The data show around 100,000 distinct CDR3 sequences, around 71% seen once. The sequencing input was liver tumor tissue from sampling region 2. Subset denoted: tumor region T2, inferior pole. These TCRs come from a woman aged 55-69 years with primary liver carcinoma and hepatitis B virus infection.

The chain couples TRBV6-2 or TRBV6-3 to TRBJ2-3, with D uncertain. Germline assignment: CDR1 MNHEY and CDR2 SVGEGT. The CDR3 sequence is 13 residues long. V lost 2 bases, J lost 12 bases, and 15 bases lay in between. The CDR3 reads CASSYADAVTQYF. In DNA, the CDR3 is TGTGCCAGCAGTTACGCTGACGCGGTTACTCAGTATTTT.

With regard to this clonotype: Since the CDR3 does not end with the conserved phenylalanine or tryptophan, this likely comes from a read error. The chain recombines TRBV28 with TRBJ2-1, with 8 bases aligning to TRBD2. The CDR3 spans 16 residues. Germline V CDR1 and CDR2: MDHEN, SYDVKM. Here the CDR3 reads CVSGYPGTSHPRGQFL. DNA of the CDR3: TGTGTCAGCGGTTACCCCGGGACTAGTCATCCCAGAGGGCAGTTCCTC.

Turning to this clonotype: The junction shows a germline mismatch at one end, possibly a read error. J is TRBJ2-3 and V is TRBV11-1; TRBD2 matches at 7 bases. There are 14 residues in the CDR3. The germline gives CDR1 SGHAT, CDR2 FQDESV (reference sequence). CDR3 sequence: CASNLRQRAGVSHF. Written as DNA, the CDR3 is TGTGCCAGTAACTTAAGGCAACGTGCGGGAGTGTCTCACTTT.

To note about this clonotype: One junction end does not reproduce the germline sequence, and a read error may be involved. The CDR3 DNA reads TGTGCCAGCAGCGCCGGCTGCGGCTACACGTTC. It yields the protein CASSAGCGYTF. The chain joins TRBV11-2 to TRBJ1-2; D gene unclear. The CDR3 consists of 11 residues. Germline loops: CDR1 SGHAT, CDR2 FQNNGV.

Comment on this clonotype: One base away lies a much larger clone, so this may be a sequencing read error. The chain is built from TRBV28 and TRBJ1-2; 9 bases align to TRBD1. After removal of 5 bases from V and 13 bases from J, the junction contained 5 bases not matched to a gene. Germline V gene data show CDR1 as MDHEN and CDR2 as SYDVKM. The CDR3 length is 11 residues. CDR3 DNA: TGTGCCAGCAGTCACAGGGGGCACGGCACCTTC. Its translation is CASSHRGHGTF.

In its sample, this clonotype was seen a few times. The J gene is TRBJ2-7, the V gene TRBV20-1; 7 bases agree with TRBD2. The germline CDR1 and CDR2 sequences are DFQATT and SNEGSKA (reference sequence). The CDR3 sequence is 15 residues long. The J segment lost 2 bases and the V segment lost 4 bases, leaving 11 bases of the junction unmatched. The CDR3 loop reads CSATTSSGSTYEQYF. DNA for the CDR3: TGCAGTGCTACTACATCTAGCGGTTCCACCTACGAGCAGTACTTC.

Note on this clonotype: Compared with germline, one end of the junction differs, possibly owing to a read error. The chain is built from TRBV4-1 and TRBJ2-7, with 10 bases matching TRBD2. The CDR3 covers 15 residues. In germline, CDR1 is MGHRA, CDR2 YSYEKL. In nucleotides, the CDR3 is TGCGCCAGCAACCAAGGGCTAGCGGGAGTCTACGAGCAGTACTTC. Translated, it gives CASNQGLAGVYEQYF.

This chain connects TRBV2 to TRBJ2-4; 11 bases are a match to TRBD1. This CDR3 has 14 amino acids. V shed 4 bases and J 6 bases; nucleotides not matched to a gene: 2. CDR1 and CDR2 (germline): SNHLY, FYNNEI. The CDR3 DNA sequence: TGTGCCAGCAGTGGGACAGGGGGCGGAAACATTCAGTACTTC. It specifies CASSGTGGGNIQYF.

The table lists this clonotype with many counts. DNA for the CDR3: TGCAGCGTTGATGGAGGGGGGACCTCCTACAATGAGCAGTTCTTC. Its protein product is CSVDGGGTSYNEQFF. The genes are TRBV29-1 and TRBJ2-1, with D perhaps matching TRBD1 or TRBD2 (6 bases each). V lost 3 bases and J 0 bases, leaving 12 bases between the germline ends. CDR3 length: 15 residues. Germline CDR1 is SQVTM and CDR2 is ANQGSEA.

A note on this clonotype: One junction end disagrees with the germline gene, perhaps due to a read error. This sequence joins TRBV5-4 and TRBJ2-5, with TRBD1 matching over 10 bases. The CDR3 is 15 residues long. CDR1 and CDR2 (germline): SGHNT, YYREEE (reference sequence). In nucleotides, the CDR3 is TGTGTCAGCAGCTTGCGGACAGGGGGGGAAGAGGCCCAGTACTTC. Amino acid sequence: CVSSLRTGGEEAQYF.

The CDR3 sequence is CASSEGLAGGTYTQYF. As DNA, the CDR3 is TGTGCCAGCAGCGAGGGACTTGCGGGAGGCACATACACGCAGTATTTT. The chain is built from TRBV11-3 and TRBJ2-3, with TRBD2 matching 8 bases. The V gene end was trimmed by 5 bases and the J gene end by 9 bases; junction bases not matched to a gene: 16. The CDR3 spans 16 residues. Germline V CDR1 and CDR2: SGHNT, YENEEA.

The table lists this clonotype with many counts. The chain combines TRBV4-1 with TRBJ2-1; D is tentatively TRBD1 or TRBD2 (5 bases each). V was clipped by 0 bases and J by 14 bases, with 11 bases between them. Germline V gene lookup returns CDR1 MGHRA and CDR2 YSYEKL. The CDR3 totals 12 residues. The CDR3 bases are TGCGCCAGCAGCCAAGAGAAGGGGAGAAAGTTCTTC. Translated, it gives CASSQEKGRKFF.

This clonotype has a count of ten or more. J is TRBJ2-1 and V is TRBV7-3; the match to TRBD2 covers 11 bases. There are 15 residues in the CDR3. V lost 3 bases and J lost 4; bases outside the gene matches: 2. CDR1 is SGHTA, CDR2 FQGTGA, per germline. The CDR3 sequence: CASSFSGREYNEQFF. Here the CDR3 DNA reads TGTGCCAGCAGCTTTAGCGGGAGGGAATACAATGAGCAGTTCTTC.

This clonotype was observed many times. One end of the junction fails to match germline, which may point to a read error. The chain recombines TRBV29-1 with TRBJ2-1; the D gene could be TRBD1 or TRBD2 (5 bases each). CDR3 length equals 13 residues. Germline CDR1 is SQVTM and CDR2 is ANQGSEA. The CDR3 loop reads CSVGGTSHNEQFF. The CDR3 DNA sequence: TGCAGCGTTGGTGGGACCTCCCACAATGAGCAGTTCTTC.

In the case of this clonotype: At one boundary the junction diverges from the germline segment, which might be a read error. The chain has TRBV6-5 and TRBJ2-3; TRBD2 agrees at 13 bases. CDR1 MNHEY and CDR2 SVGAGI come from the germline V gene. There are 14 residues in the CDR3. CDR3 sequence (DNA): TGTGTCAGCAGGACTAGCGGGAGTCGCGATGCGCAGTATTTT. Amino acid sequence: CVSRTSGSRDAQYF.

This clonotype occurred a few times. One base away lies a much larger clone, so this may be a sequencing read error. The CDR3 loop reads CASSPGGTGYDEQHF. The CDR3 bases are TGCGCCAGCAGTCCGGGGGGGACAGGGTACGACGAGCAGCACTTC. The chain employs TRBV4-1 and TRBJ2-7, with a weak D call TRBD1 (9 bases). Germline V gene data show CDR1 as MGHRA and CDR2 as YSYEKL. The CDR3 totals 15 residues.

The chain has TRBV11-2 and TRBJ2-5; 9 bases are a match to TRBD1. This CDR3 is built from 14 residues. Germline V CDR1 and CDR2: SGHAT, FQNNGV. CDR3 region: CDGSRRQGEGTQYF. The CDR3 DNA reads TGTGACGGCAGCCGGAGACAGGGGGAAGGGACCCAGTACTTC.

This clonotype has only a few counts. Relative to the germline gene, one junction end is altered; a read error may explain this. The gene calls are TRBV11-1 and TRBJ2-7; D unresolved. Germline loops: CDR1 SGHAT, CDR2 FQDESV (reference sequence). This CDR3 is 16 amino acids long. This CDR3 reads CASSNPPGRRTYVQYF. The CDR3 nucleotides are TGTGCCAGCAGTAACCCCCCAGGACGGAGAACCTACGTGCAGTACTTC.

Remarks on this clonotype: One base away lies a much larger clone, so this may be a sequencing read error. This sequence joins TRBV10-3 and TRBJ2-3; perhaps TRBD1 as D (6 bases). Germline V lookup: CDR1 ENHRY, CDR2 SYGVKD. This CDR3 spans 14 amino acids. CDR3 bases: TGTGTCATCAGTCGACAGGTCGGCACAGATACGCAGTATTTT. This sequence encodes CVISRQVGTDTQYF.

Details on this clonotype: A much larger clonotype is one base distant, so this may be a read error. The chain links TRBV7-9 to TRBJ2-7; TRBD2 aligns across 8 bases. Germline CDR1 SEHNR, CDR2 FQNEAQ (reference sequence). V was clipped by 4 bases and J by 1 base; unmatched bases: 24. The CDR3 extends over 21 amino acids. CDR3 in DNA: TGTGCCAGCAGCTCGACCACCCGGGGGGGCGTTAGGGGTCCTTGGTCCTACGAGCAGTACTTC. Protein: CASSSTTRGGVRGPWSYEQYF.

About this clonotype itself: The junction departs from germline at one end; a sequencing error may be responsible. The rearrangement joins TRBV11-1 to TRBJ2-7; D assignment may be TRBD1 or TRBD2 (6 bases each). The CDR3 totals 15 residues. The V gene's germline CDR1 is SGHAT and CDR2 FQDESV (reference sequence). The CDR3 DNA reads as TGTACCAGCAGTCCTCGGACAGCAGGACTACGTGAGCAGTACTTC. Amino acid sequence: CTSSPRTAGLREQYF.

A remark on this clonotype: A junction boundary mismatches the germline segment, possibly from a read error. The rearrangement links TRBV5-4 to TRBJ2-5, with 10 bases that match TRBD2. Germline V CDR1 and CDR2: SGHNT, YYREEE (reference sequence). CDR3 length: 16 amino acids. Written as DNA, the CDR3 is TGTGTCAGCAGCTTGGTTCTAGCGGGAGCAGGGGAGACCCAGTACTTC. It encodes CVSSLVLAGAGETQYF.

A remark on this clonotype: A read error may account for a junction end that differs from germline. The V call is TRBV7-9, the J call TRBJ2-7; maybe TRBD2 (5 bases). Germline CDR1 reads SEHNR; CDR2 reads FQNEAQ (reference sequence). This CDR3 is 15 amino acids long. The CDR3 spells CASGLFPRRSREQYF. CDR3 in DNA: TGTGCCAGCGGCTTGTTCCCTCGGAGGAGCCGCGAGCAGTACTTC. Complete variable domain (other parts from reference TRBV7-9 and TRBJ2-7): DTGVSQNPRHKITKRGQNVTFRCDPISEHNRLYWYRQTLGQGPEFLTYFQNEAQLEKSRLLSDRFSAERPKGSFSTLEIQRTEQGDSAMYLCASGLFPRRSREQYFGPGTRLTVT.

Notes on this clonotype: A junction end diverges from the germline sequence, so it may reflect a read error. This chain connects TRBV6-1 to TRBJ1-2; D is unclear. CDR3 length equals 16 residues. CDR1 is MNHNS and CDR2 is SASEGT in the germline V gene. CDR3 residues: CASCEPFTDAFGGYTF. CDR3 DNA sequence: TGTGCCAGCTGTGAACCCTTTACAGACGCGTTCGGTGGCTACACCTTC.